The 4 T cell receptor beta chains below all came from one sample that was sequenced in a study of blood T cell repertoires in COVID-19. Sequencing was performed with immunoSEQ multiplex PCR; in TCRdb, only in-frame clones are kept and a portion is missing. The data show some 69,000 clones, with around 91% seen just once and around 0.47% held by the top ten. Input material: peripheral blood. The receptors come from a man in his forties or fifties with COVID-19, enrolled during active disease.

The chain has TRBV6-6 and TRBJ1-5, with D perhaps matching TRBD1 (5 bases). The germline V gene encodes CDR1 MNHNY and CDR2 SVGAGI (reference sequence). Trimming pared 6 bases from V and 1 base from J, leaving 10 bases between. CDR3 length: 14 residues. The CDR3 is CASSSGGSNQPQHF. The DNA of the CDR3 is TGTGCCAGCAGCTCGGGGGGGAGCAATCAGCCCCAGCATTTT.

This rearrangement joins TRBV19 to TRBJ2-1; a possible D gene is TRBD2 (5 bases). V was cut by 8 bases and J by 0 bases, with 11 bases left in between. CDR1 and CDR2 from the germline V gene are LNHDA and SQIVND (reference sequence). CDR3 length equals 14 residues. CDR3 DNA: TGTGCCAGTCGGACTGATCTCTCCTACAATGAGCAGTTCTTC. This gives the protein CASRTDLSYNEQFF.

The CDR3 nucleotides read TGTGCCAGCAGTTCAGCCCGACAGGGAAACTATGGCTACACCTTC. Its protein product is CASSSARQGNYGYTF. The V and J genes are TRBV6-5 and TRBJ1-2; 7 bases line up with TRBD1. Germline V gene sequence: CDR1 MNHEY, CDR2 SVGAGI. There are 15 residues in the CDR3. V lost 4 bases and J lost 2; bases outside the gene matches: 7.

This clone was observed a single time. The chain has TRBV12-3 or TRBV12-4 and TRBJ1-1, with 7 positions matching TRBD1. The CDR3 is 13 amino acids. Unmatched junction bases numbered 4, after V lost 6 bases and J lost 3 bases. CDR3 nucleotides: TGTGCCAGCAGATCGGACAGGTACACTGAAGCTTTCTTT. This sequence encodes CASRSDRYTEAFF.